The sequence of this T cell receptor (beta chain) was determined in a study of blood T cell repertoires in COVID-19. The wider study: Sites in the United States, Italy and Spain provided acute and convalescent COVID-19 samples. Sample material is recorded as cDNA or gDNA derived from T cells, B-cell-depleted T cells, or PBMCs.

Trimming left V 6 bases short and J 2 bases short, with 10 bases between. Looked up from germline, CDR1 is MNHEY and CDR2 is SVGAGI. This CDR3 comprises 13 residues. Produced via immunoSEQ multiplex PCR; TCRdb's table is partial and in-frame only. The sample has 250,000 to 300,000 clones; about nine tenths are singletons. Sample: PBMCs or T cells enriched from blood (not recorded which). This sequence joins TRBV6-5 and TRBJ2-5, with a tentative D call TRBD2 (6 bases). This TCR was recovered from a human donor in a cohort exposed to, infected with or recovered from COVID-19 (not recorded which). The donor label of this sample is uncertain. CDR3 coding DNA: TGTGCCAGCAGCCCGGGACTGCAAGAGACCCAGTACTTC. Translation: CASSPGLQETQYF.